A selection of T cell receptor beta chains follows, all from one sample in a study of blood T cell repertoires in COVID-19. Repertoires were generated with immunoSEQ multiplex PCR, while TCRdb's copy carries only in-frame clones and drops some. The sample records over 350,000 clones, roughly 89% being singletons. The sequenced sample was peripheral blood. All receptors derive from a woman in her twenties or thirties with acute or convalescent COVID-19. Both conserved end residues are part of each CDR3. The D gene is left open where the match is weak.

v_gene,j_gene,d_gene,CDR3aa
TRBV18,TRBJ1-2,.,CASSPGWGGHYGYTF
TRBV2,TRBJ2-7,TRBD1,CASRGQVPYF
TRBV20-1,TRBJ1-1,.,CSASSGFEAFF
TRBV11-2,TRBJ2-3,.,CASSLAIRGASTDTQYF
TRBV28,TRBJ2-1,.,CASSSPGTEQFF
TRBV18,TRBJ2-6,.,CASSPEGVYSGANVLTF
TRBV5-1,TRBJ1-2,TRBD1,CASSSTGQGFEGYTF
TRBV7-8,TRBJ1-6,.,CASSRPDRGYNSPLHF
TRBV14,TRBJ2-7,TRBD1,CASSPRTGVYEQYF
TRBV7-3,TRBJ2-3,TRBD2,CASSLLRTSDGDTQYF
TRBV7-9,TRBJ1-5,TRBD1,CASSTGGVQPQHF
TRBV7-2,TRBJ1-2,.,CASSLVQAEAYGYTF
TRBV12-3/TRBV12-4,TRBJ2-2,.,CASEGDTGELFF
TRBV28,TRBJ2-6,.,CASSLFGGKSSGANVLTF
TRBV2,TRBJ2-5,.,CASRSGEGGETQYF
TRBV27,TRBJ1-1,.,CASSAPSAEAFF
TRBV12-5,TRBJ2-1,TRBD2,CASGLTSGGEQFF
TRBV5-1,TRBJ2-2,TRBD1,CASSRTADRGSNTGELFF
TRBV4-1,TRBJ2-3,.,CASSQAESTDTQYF
TRBV18,TRBJ2-3,TRBD2,CASSPQGLADNTDTQYF
TRBV20-1,TRBJ1-1,TRBD1,CSASPRGRVGTEAFF
TRBV5-1,TRBJ2-1,.,CASSFGAKNLNEQFF
TRBV6-5,TRBJ1-4,.,CASMRARGEKLFF
TRBV19,TRBJ2-7,TRBD1,CASSTWDRGDEQYF
TRBV11-2,TRBJ2-2,.,CASSLSGWRGSRTGELFF
TRBV4-1,TRBJ1-2,TRBD1,CASSPPGQTINYGYTF
TRBV6-2/TRBV6-3,TRBJ2-1,.,CASSRVLQGGVEQFF
TRBV28,TRBJ2-7,TRBD1,CASSSTWDRGVYEQYF
TRBV7-9,TRBJ1-2,TRBD1,CASSLKQGVNGYTF
TRBV28,TRBJ2-3,.,CASRGGPRTDTQYF
TRBV9,TRBJ2-7,.,CASSVGGGAYEQYF
TRBV5-1,TRBJ1-3,TRBD1,CASKGGTGTGNTIYF
TRBV2,TRBJ1-1,.,CASSSQGLNTEAFF
TRBV9,TRBJ2-3,TRBD2,CASSPSGGATDTQYF
TRBV6-4,TRBJ2-3,.,CASSDYRSTSTDTQYF
TRBV2,TRBJ2-3,.,CASSEQGEDTDTQYF
TRBV10-1,TRBJ2-2,.,CASRNGTSNGELFF
TRBV7-2,TRBJ2-7,.,CASSLWVYQTNYEQYF
TRBV19,TRBJ2-1,.,CASSILPLVDSRPHEQFF